One and the same sample provided the 2 T cell receptor beta chains below, sequenced in a study of blood T cell repertoires in COVID-19. Data came from immunoSEQ multiplex PCR; TCRdb stores just in-frame clones and leaves some out. The table records 200,000 or so clones, 70% to 85% of them present only once. Sequencing input: peripheral blood. These receptors all come from a human donor in a cohort sampled during active COVID-19.

Only a few counts were recorded for this clone. This chain connects TRBV10-2 to TRBJ2-7; maybe TRBD1 (5 bases). Trimming stripped 11 bases from V and 7 bases from J, with 15 bases between. Germline CDR1 WSHSY, CDR2 SAAADI. The CDR3 extends over 11 amino acids. In nucleotides, the CDR3 is TGCGCCGTCGTGTGGGGCTGGGAGCAGTACTTC. Amino acid sequence: CAVVWGWEQYF.

This clone was observed once. The chain couples TRBV3-1 (or the pseudogene TRBV3-2) to TRBJ2-1; 15 bases fit TRBD2. The germline CDR1 and CDR2 sequences are LGHDT and YNNKEL (reference sequence). The CDR3 is 17 amino acids. J lost 7 bases, V lost 2 bases, and 6 bases had no gene match. The CDR3: CASSQRTSGRALNEQFF. CDR3 bases: TGTGCCAGCAGCCAACGGACTAGCGGGAGGGCCTTGAATGAGCAGTTCTTC.